Listed below are T cell receptor beta chains from one sample, sequenced in a study of Tregs in tolerant kidney transplant recipients. The protocol was immunoSEQ multiplex PCR, while the TCRdb copy is restricted to in-frame clones and leaves out a portion. The data hold about 240,000 clones, with 80% to 85% observed a single time. Sequencing was performed on CD4+ T cells from blood. Source of these receptors: a human donor in good health. Each CDR3 is given with its conserved first and last residue. D genes are given only for firm matches. Expanded clones get a size class; other rows say once, few or many, or leave the size out.

clone_size: .
j_call: TRBJ2-7
v_call: TRBV5-1
d_call: .
cdr3_nt: TGCGCCAGCAGCTTGACGGGCCGGTACGAGCAGTACTTC
cdr3_aa: CASSLTGRYEQYF

clone_size: .
j_call: TRBJ2-5
v_call: TRBV5-1
d_call: .
cdr3_nt: TGCGCCAGCAGCAAAGGGGCCTCGGAGCAGTACTTC
cdr3_aa: CASSKGASEQYF

clone_size: once
j_call: TRBJ1-2
v_call: TRBV14
d_call: .
cdr3_nt: TGTGCCAGCAGCCAAGGCGATAACTATGGCTACACCTTC
cdr3_aa: CASSQGDNYGYTF

clone_size: .
j_call: TRBJ1-3
v_call: TRBV29-1
d_call: .
cdr3_nt: TGCAGCGTTGAAGCAGGGGCTGGAAACACCATATATTTT
cdr3_aa: CSVEAGAGNTIYF

clone_size: .
j_call: TRBJ1-1
v_call: TRBV19
d_call: TRBD1
cdr3_nt: TGTGCCAGTAGTATCGGGACAGGGGGCTACACTGAAGCTTTCTTT
cdr3_aa: CASSIGTGGYTEAFF

clone_size: .
j_call: TRBJ2-3
v_call: TRBV5-1
d_call: .
cdr3_nt: TGCGCCAGCAGTCTCCGTAGTCGGCTAGCAAGCACAGATACGCAGTATTTT
cdr3_aa: CASSLRSRLASTDTQYF

clone_size: .
j_call: TRBJ2-1
v_call: TRBV5-1
d_call: .
cdr3_nt: TGCGCCAGCAGCTTGCCCCGTCTCCTGGGCTACAATGAGCAGTTCTTC
cdr3_aa: CASSLPRLLGYNEQFF

clone_size: .
j_call: TRBJ2-7
v_call: TRBV2
d_call: .
cdr3_nt: TGTGCCAGCAGTTCGACTTCAACCTCCTACGAGCAGTACTTC
cdr3_aa: CASSSTSTSYEQYF

clone_size: .
j_call: TRBJ1-2
v_call: TRBV7-9
d_call: .
cdr3_nt: TGTACCAGCAGCTTAGAGGTGGCAGTCTATGGCTACACCTTC
cdr3_aa: CTSSLEVAVYGYTF

clone_size: .
j_call: TRBJ2-7
v_call: TRBV13
d_call: .
cdr3_nt: TGTGCCAGCAGCTCAGAGGGCCGGGTTGACAGCGACCCGGGCGAGCAGTACTTC
cdr3_aa: CASSSEGRVDSDPGEQYF

clone_size: .
j_call: TRBJ2-5
v_call: TRBV6-5
d_call: TRBD2
cdr3_nt: TGTGCCAGCAGCTTCAACAGCGGGAGCAGAGAGACCCAGTACTTC
cdr3_aa: CASSFNSGSRETQYF

clone_size: .
j_call: TRBJ1-1
v_call: TRBV29-1
d_call: TRBD1
cdr3_nt: TGCAGCGCCCCCACCTGGACAGGGGGAAACACTGAAGCTTTCTTT
cdr3_aa: CSAPTWTGGNTEAFF

clone_size: once
j_call: TRBJ2-5
v_call: TRBV2
d_call: TRBD2
cdr3_nt: TGTGCCAGCAGCCCCATGGGACTAGCGGGAGTTAAGCGAGAGACCCAGTACTTC
cdr3_aa: CASSPMGLAGVKRETQYF

clone_size: .
j_call: TRBJ1-5
v_call: TRBV6-4
d_call: TRBD1
cdr3_nt: TGTGCCAGCAGTGACTCGGGACAGGGGGCAGTGTTGGATGGGGGCAATCAGCCCCAGCATTTT
cdr3_aa: CASSDSGQGAVLDGGNQPQHF

clone_size: .
j_call: TRBJ1-4
v_call: TRBV2
d_call: .
cdr3_nt: TGTGCCAGCAGTGCCTCCGGGGCTGTGTATGAAAAACTGTTTTTT
cdr3_aa: CASSASGAVYEKLFF

clone_size: .
j_call: TRBJ2-3
v_call: TRBV2
d_call: TRBD1
cdr3_nt: TGTGCCAGCATCTTATCCCCCGGGACAGGGGGCACAGATACGCAGTATTTT
cdr3_aa: CASILSPGTGGTDTQYF

clone_size: few
j_call: TRBJ2-2
v_call: TRBV5-4
d_call: .
cdr3_nt: TGTGCCAGCAGCTCAAGGGGAGGAGCGAACACCGGGGAGCTGTTTTTT
cdr3_aa: CASSSRGGANTGELFF

clone_size: few
j_call: TRBJ1-2
v_call: TRBV6-6
d_call: .
cdr3_nt: TGTGCCACTCCACACTCCGATATGAACTATGGCTACACCTTC
cdr3_aa: CATPHSDMNYGYTF

clone_size: .
j_call: TRBJ2-5
v_call: TRBV30
d_call: .
cdr3_nt: TGTGCCTGGAGAGTTCTAGCGACGGGAGAGACCCAGTACTTC
cdr3_aa: CAWRVLATGETQYF

clone_size: .
j_call: TRBJ2-1
v_call: TRBV4-1
d_call: TRBD2
cdr3_nt: TGCGCCAGCAGCCAAGGGGCTAGCGGGGGGTCTTACGGTGAGCAGTTCTTC
cdr3_aa: CASSQGASGGSYGEQFF

clone_size: .
j_call: TRBJ1-5
v_call: TRBV30
d_call: .
cdr3_nt: TGTGCCTGGACTCCGCAGATTAATCAGCCCCAGCATTTT
cdr3_aa: CAWTPQINQPQHF

clone_size: .
j_call: TRBJ2-3
v_call: TRBV7-8
d_call: TRBD2
cdr3_nt: TGTGCCAGCAGCTTAACTGATTCGCAGCGGGGGGGCTCTACAGATACGCAGTATTTT
cdr3_aa: CASSLTDSQRGGSTDTQYF

clone_size: .
j_call: TRBJ2-7
v_call: TRBV6-1
d_call: .
cdr3_nt: TGTGCCAGCAGTGGGGAGCAGTACTTC
cdr3_aa: CASSGEQYF

clone_size: .
j_call: TRBJ2-1
v_call: TRBV12-1
d_call: .
cdr3_nt: TGTGCCAGCAGCTTTGCTACCAAAAGCGGGAGGACCTACAATGAGCAGTTCTTC
cdr3_aa: CASSFATKSGRTYNEQFF

clone_size: few
j_call: TRBJ2-2
v_call: TRBV2
d_call: TRBD1
cdr3_nt: TGTGCCAGCAGTGCGGGACAGGGTTGGGCCGGGGAGCTGTTTTTT
cdr3_aa: CASSAGQGWAGELFF

clone_size: .
j_call: TRBJ2-3
v_call: TRBV4-2
d_call: TRBD2
cdr3_nt: TGTGCCAGCAGCCAAGATAACCCACTAGCGGGAGGAACAGATACGCAGTATTTT
cdr3_aa: CASSQDNPLAGGTDTQYF

clone_size: .
j_call: TRBJ2-7
v_call: TRBV5-4
d_call: .
cdr3_nt: TGTGCCAGCAGCCCTAACAGAGGCCCACCCGTGTTC
cdr3_aa: CASSPNRGPPVF

clone_size: .
j_call: TRBJ2-3
v_call: TRBV11-1
d_call: .
cdr3_nt: TGTGCCAGCAGCTTCAGCTCAAACCCAGATACGCAGTATTTT
cdr3_aa: CASSFSSNPDTQYF